This T cell receptor beta chain was documented in a study of OX40 agonist ivuxolimab in advanced cancers. As for the study in general: Three patients responded partially, comprising one with hepatocellular carcinoma and two with cutaneous melanoma. Findings and caveats of the study: Certain nonresponders additionally had low normalized T-cell clonal expansion.

The table came from immunoSEQ multiplex PCR; TCRdb's copy has only in-frame clones and leaves some out. This table has around 80,000 clones, roughly 86% appearing once. This clone occurred once. The target antigen is unknown. The source material was CD4+ or CD8+ T cells sorted from blood, sampled in a trial of the OX40 agonist ivuxolimab. The source is an adult with an advanced solid tumor such as melanoma, head and neck, liver or kidney cancer.

The CDR3 reads CASRGTGNTGELFF. CDR3 DNA sequence: TGCGCCAGCAGAGGGACAGGGAACACCGGGGAGCTGTTTTTT. The rearrangement joins TRBV5-1 to TRBJ2-2, with 8 bases that match TRBD1. V shed 5 bases and J 1 base; nucleotides not matched to a gene: 1. The CDR3 totals 14 residues. Germline V gene data show CDR1 as SGHRS and CDR2 as YFSETQ.